This is a list of T cell receptor beta chains from one sample in a study of blood T cell repertoires in COVID-19. Only in-frame clones appear in the TCRdb table, and some are missing; sequencing was by immunoSEQ multiplex PCR. Counted here are 190,000 or so clones, 80% to 90% occurring once; the ten biggest clones make up about 4.6%. The sample was PBMCs or T cells enriched from blood (not recorded which). Every receptor here comes from a woman in her thirties who had been exposed to COVID-19. Each CDR3 is given with its conserved first and last residue. A D gene is named only where the DNA matches it firmly. For some rows the clone size is stated as once, few or many, or as a class when expanded; others skip it.

j_call: TRBJ1-3; d_call: TRBD1; v_call: TRBV5-4; clone_size: NA; cdr3_aa: CASSTKLDRGLGNTIYF; cdr3_nt: TGTGCCAGCAGCACAAAGCTAGACAGGGGTCTTGGAAACACCATATATTTT
j_call: TRBJ1-6; d_call: TRBD1; v_call: TRBV10-1; clone_size: NA; cdr3_aa: CASTRDRVSPLHF; cdr3_nt: TGCGCCAGCACCCGGGACAGGGTCTCACCCCTCCACTTT
j_call: TRBJ2-2; d_call: NA; v_call: TRBV10-2; clone_size: NA; cdr3_aa: CASSSTRTAGVAGELFF; cdr3_nt: TGCGCCAGCAGTTCAACCCGGACAGCCGGGGTGGCCGGGGAGCTGTTTTTT
j_call: TRBJ1-1; d_call: TRBD1; v_call: TRBV6-5; clone_size: NA; cdr3_aa: CASSYQTGGAEAFF; cdr3_nt: TGTGCCAGCAGTTACCAGACAGGGGGGGCTGAAGCTTTCTTT
j_call: TRBJ1-4; d_call: NA; v_call: TRBV7-2; clone_size: NA; cdr3_aa: CASSPQAIGSRGMGKLFF; cdr3_nt: TGTGCCAGCAGCCCCCAAGCTATAGGGAGCAGGGGTATGGGGAAACTGTTTTTT
j_call: TRBJ1-1; d_call: TRBD1; v_call: TRBV10-3; clone_size: NA; cdr3_aa: CAISRSGQGISTEAFF; cdr3_nt: TGTGCCATCAGCCGTTCGGGACAGGGAATCTCAACTGAAGCTTTCTTT
j_call: TRBJ1-1; d_call: NA; v_call: TRBV11-3; clone_size: NA; cdr3_aa: CASSPRRVWTEAFF; cdr3_nt: TGTGCCAGCAGCCCCAGGCGGGTTTGGACTGAAGCTTTCTTT
j_call: TRBJ2-7; d_call: TRBD1; v_call: TRBV5-4; clone_size: NA; cdr3_aa: CASSPGQGTFYEQYF; cdr3_nt: TGTGCCAGCAGCCCGGGACAGGGCACGTTCTACGAGCAGTACTTC
j_call: TRBJ2-5; d_call: NA; v_call: TRBV7-2; clone_size: NA; cdr3_aa: CASSFSGKETQYF; cdr3_nt: TGTGCCAGCAGCTTCTCGGGTAAAGAGACCCAGTACTTC
j_call: TRBJ1-4; d_call: TRBD1; v_call: TRBV12-5; clone_size: NA; cdr3_aa: CASGLVVGQGLSKLFF; cdr3_nt: TGTGCTAGTGGTTTGGTCGTGGGACAGGGATTATCAAAACTGTTTTTT
j_call: TRBJ1-1; d_call: NA; v_call: TRBV4-2; clone_size: NA; cdr3_aa: CASRKQENTEAFF; cdr3_nt: TGTGCCAGCAGAAAACAAGAGAACACTGAAGCTTTCTTT
j_call: TRBJ1-6; d_call: TRBD1; v_call: TRBV28; clone_size: NA; cdr3_aa: CASSLKQGTNSPLHF; cdr3_nt: TGTGCCAGCAGTTTAAAACAGGGGACGAATTCACCCCTCCACTTT
j_call: TRBJ1-2; d_call: TRBD1; v_call: TRBV19; clone_size: NA; cdr3_aa: CASSMTGSDYGYTF; cdr3_nt: TGTGCCAGTAGTATGACAGGGTCGGACTATGGCTACACCTTC
j_call: TRBJ2-1; d_call: NA; v_call: TRBV19; clone_size: NA; cdr3_aa: CASSISDSSYNEQFF; cdr3_nt: TGTGCCAGTAGTATTTCTGATAGCTCCTACAATGAGCAGTTCTTC
j_call: TRBJ1-1; d_call: TRBD1; v_call: TRBV7-8; clone_size: NA; cdr3_aa: CASSPWTGEGTEAFF; cdr3_nt: TGTGCCAGCAGCCCATGGACAGGGGAGGGGACTGAAGCTTTCTTT
j_call: TRBJ1-5; d_call: NA; v_call: TRBV28; clone_size: NA; cdr3_aa: CASSRGANQPQHF; cdr3_nt: TGTGCCAGCAGTCGGGGGGCAAATCAGCCCCAGCATTTT
j_call: TRBJ1-1; d_call: NA; v_call: TRBV12-3/TRBV12-4; clone_size: NA; cdr3_aa: CASSLALNTEAFF; cdr3_nt: TGTGCCAGCAGTTTAGCCCTAAACACTGAAGCTTTCTTT
j_call: TRBJ1-2; d_call: NA; v_call: TRBV4-1; clone_size: once; cdr3_aa: CASSQDIGRVHGYTF; cdr3_nt: TGCGCCAGCAGCCAAGATATCGGCAGGGTGCATGGCTACACCTTC
j_call: TRBJ2-5; d_call: NA; v_call: TRBV27; clone_size: NA; cdr3_aa: CASSFSGVQETQYF; cdr3_nt: TGTGCCAGCAGTTTCTCGGGGGTCCAAGAGACCCAGTACTTC
j_call: TRBJ1-4; d_call: TRBD1; v_call: TRBV23-1; clone_size: NA; cdr3_aa: CASSQTIRQGWCANEKLFF; cdr3_nt: TGCGCCAGCAGTCAAACGATCCGACAGGGGTGGTGTGCTAATGAAAAACTGTTTTTT
j_call: TRBJ2-7; d_call: NA; v_call: TRBV6-5; clone_size: once; cdr3_aa: CASSYSGLDSYEQYF; cdr3_nt: TGTGCCAGCAGTTACTCCGGACTGGATTCCTACGAGCAGTACTTC
j_call: TRBJ2-1; d_call: TRBD2; v_call: TRBV5-1; clone_size: NA; cdr3_aa: CASSLTTGTSFNEQFF; cdr3_nt: TGCGCCAGCAGCTTGACCACCGGGACTAGTTTTAATGAGCAGTTCTTC
j_call: TRBJ1-4; d_call: NA; v_call: TRBV6-5; clone_size: NA; cdr3_aa: CASSYAGGGREKLFF; cdr3_nt: TGTGCCAGCAGTTACGCGGGTGGAGGGCGCGAAAAACTGTTTTTT
j_call: TRBJ2-7; d_call: NA; v_call: TRBV23-1; clone_size: NA; cdr3_aa: CASSHPESRSSYEQYF; cdr3_nt: TGCGCCAGCAGTCACCCCGAGTCACGGAGCTCCTACGAGCAGTACTTC
j_call: TRBJ2-3; d_call: NA; v_call: TRBV6-5; clone_size: NA; cdr3_aa: CASRLGRQVDTQYF; cdr3_nt: TGTGCCAGCAGACTGGGGAGGCAGGTGGATACGCAGTATTTT
j_call: TRBJ1-2; d_call: TRBD1; v_call: TRBV7-9; clone_size: NA; cdr3_aa: CASSQTGANNYGYTF; cdr3_nt: TGTGCCAGCAGCCAGACAGGGGCAAACAACTATGGCTACACCTTC
j_call: TRBJ2-1; d_call: NA; v_call: TRBV4-2; clone_size: NA; cdr3_aa: CASSQAGSGSSYNEQFF; cdr3_nt: TGTGCCAGCAGCCAAGCGGGGAGCGGCTCTTCCTACAATGAGCAGTTCTTC
j_call: TRBJ2-7; d_call: TRBD1; v_call: TRBV15; clone_size: few; cdr3_aa: CATSREDRERGPILAAYEQYF; cdr3_nt: TGTGCCACCAGCAGAGAGGACAGGGAAAGGGGTCCCATTTTGGCCGCCTACGAGCAGTACTTC
j_call: TRBJ2-3; d_call: TRBD1; v_call: TRBV2; clone_size: NA; cdr3_aa: CASRDRGHTQYF; cdr3_nt: TGTGCCAGCAGGGACAGGGGTCATACGCAGTATTTT
j_call: TRBJ1-1; d_call: NA; v_call: TRBV5-1; clone_size: NA; cdr3_aa: CASGDLMNTEAFF; cdr3_nt: TGCGCCAGCGGGGACTTAATGAACACTGAAGCTTTCTTT
j_call: TRBJ1-6; d_call: NA; v_call: TRBV18; clone_size: NA; cdr3_aa: CASSIDRNSPLHF; cdr3_nt: TGTGCCAGCTCAATTGACAGAAATTCACCCCTCCACTTT
j_call: TRBJ1-2; d_call: NA; v_call: TRBV3-1/TRBV3-2; clone_size: NA; cdr3_aa: CASSQDHRDLPYGYTF; cdr3_nt: TGTGCCAGCAGCCAAGATCACAGGGACCTTCCCTATGGCTACACCTTC
j_call: TRBJ1-2; d_call: TRBD1; v_call: TRBV6-2/TRBV6-3; clone_size: NA; cdr3_aa: CASSSTGAGGYTF; cdr3_nt: TGTGCCAGCAGTTCGACAGGGGCAGGCGGCTACACCTTC
j_call: TRBJ1-2; d_call: TRBD1; v_call: TRBV28; clone_size: few; cdr3_aa: CASSPIRTGQSGYTF; cdr3_nt: TGTGCCAGCAGTCCCATCCGGACAGGGCAGAGTGGCTACACCTTC
j_call: TRBJ2-1; d_call: NA; v_call: TRBV19; clone_size: NA; cdr3_aa: CASSQYNEQFF; cdr3_nt: TGTGCCAGTAGTCAGTACAATGAGCAGTTCTTC
j_call: TRBJ1-6; d_call: NA; v_call: TRBV5-4; clone_size: NA; cdr3_aa: CASSLATTSPLHF; cdr3_nt: TGTGCCAGCAGCTTGGCTACTACTTCACCCCTCCACTTT
j_call: TRBJ2-7; d_call: NA; v_call: TRBV2; clone_size: NA; cdr3_aa: CASSGLTSSYEQYF; cdr3_nt: TGTGCCAGCAGTGGACTGACTAGCTCCTACGAGCAGTACTTC
j_call: TRBJ1-2; d_call: NA; v_call: TRBV3-1/TRBV3-2; clone_size: NA; cdr3_aa: CASSQRRGSNYGYTF; cdr3_nt: TGTGCCAGCAGCCAACGGAGGGGATCCAACTATGGCTACACCTTC
j_call: TRBJ1-5; d_call: NA; v_call: TRBV24-1; clone_size: NA; cdr3_aa: CATSFGGSNQPQHF; cdr3_nt: TGTGCCACCAGTTTCGGGGGTAGCAATCAGCCCCAGCATTTT
j_call: TRBJ1-6; d_call: TRBD1; v_call: TRBV27; clone_size: NA; cdr3_aa: CASSFSDRGWSPLHF; cdr3_nt: TGTGCCAGCAGTTTCAGTGACAGGGGGTGGTCACCCCTCCACTTT
j_call: TRBJ1-5; d_call: TRBD1; v_call: TRBV19; clone_size: NA; cdr3_aa: CASSTGTGRQPQHF; cdr3_nt: TGTGCCAGTAGTACAGGGACAGGGCGTCAGCCCCAGCATTTT
j_call: TRBJ1-5; d_call: NA; v_call: TRBV27; clone_size: NA; cdr3_aa: CASSLKQANQPQHF; cdr3_nt: TGTGCCAGCAGTTTAAAACAGGCAAATCAGCCCCAGCATTTT
j_call: TRBJ2-1; d_call: TRBD1; v_call: TRBV5-4; clone_size: NA; cdr3_aa: CASSLQGNSYNEQFF; cdr3_nt: TGTGCCAGCAGCCTACAGGGGAACTCCTACAATGAGCAGTTCTTC
j_call: TRBJ1-5; d_call: NA; v_call: TRBV30; clone_size: once; cdr3_aa: CAWSSGGNNQPQHF; cdr3_nt: TGTGCCTGGAGTTCTGGGGGGAACAATCAGCCCCAGCATTTT
j_call: TRBJ2-7; d_call: NA; v_call: TRBV7-9; clone_size: NA; cdr3_aa: CASSSPGSNEQYF; cdr3_nt: TGTGCCAGCAGCTCCCCGGGATCAAACGAGCAGTACTTC
j_call: TRBJ1-1; d_call: NA; v_call: TRBV28; clone_size: NA; cdr3_aa: CASSFGGAVVEAFF; cdr3_nt: TGTGCCAGCAGTTTTGGAGGGGCGGTTGTAGAAGCTTTCTTT
j_call: TRBJ2-2; d_call: NA; v_call: TRBV29-1; clone_size: NA; cdr3_aa: CSVSPAGINTGELFF; cdr3_nt: TGCAGCGTCTCCCCCGCGGGGATAAACACCGGGGAGCTGTTTTTT
j_call: TRBJ1-1; d_call: TRBD1; v_call: TRBV15; clone_size: NA; cdr3_aa: CASGMGPRGKDTEAFF; cdr3_nt: TGTGCCAGCGGGATGGGGCCCAGGGGGAAGGACACTGAAGCTTTCTTT
j_call: TRBJ2-3; d_call: NA; v_call: TRBV5-1; clone_size: NA; cdr3_aa: CASSLAGTSTDTQYF; cdr3_nt: TGCGCCAGCAGCTTAGCGGGCACAAGCACAGATACGCAGTATTTT